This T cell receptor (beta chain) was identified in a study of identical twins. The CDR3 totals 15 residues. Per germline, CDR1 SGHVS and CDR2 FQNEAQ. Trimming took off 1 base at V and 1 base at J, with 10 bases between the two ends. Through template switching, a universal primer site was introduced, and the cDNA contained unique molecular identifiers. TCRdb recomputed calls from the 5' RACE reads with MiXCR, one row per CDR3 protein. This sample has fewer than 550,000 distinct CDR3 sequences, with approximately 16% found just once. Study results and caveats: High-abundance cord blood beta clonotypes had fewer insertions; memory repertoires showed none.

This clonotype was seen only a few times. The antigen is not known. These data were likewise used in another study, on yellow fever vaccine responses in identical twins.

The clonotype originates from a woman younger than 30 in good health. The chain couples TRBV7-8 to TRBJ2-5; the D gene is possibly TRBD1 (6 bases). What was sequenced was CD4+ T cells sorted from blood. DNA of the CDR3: TGTGCCAGCAGCTTAGGGACAGTCCTCCAAGAGACCCAGTACTTC. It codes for CASSLGTVLQETQYF. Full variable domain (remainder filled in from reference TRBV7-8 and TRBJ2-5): GAGVSQSPRYKVAKRGQDVALRCDPISGHVSLFWYQQALGQGPEFLTYFQNEAQLDKSGLPSDRFFAERPEGSVSTLKIQRTQQEDSAVYLCASSLGTVLQETQYFGPGTRLLVL.